What follows describes a single TCR beta chain. The data derive from a study of shared T cell receptors in the human thymus. The table came from immunoSEQ multiplex PCR; TCRdb's copy has only in-frame clones and leaves some out. The sample comprises 700,000 or so clones, roughly 85% of which are singletons, and roughly 0.01% rests with the top ten. The same sample was also used in a study of human thymus T cells. That source notes: Having surgery to correct congenital heart defects, healthy Finnish infants acted as the donors. Thymus was obtained from resections taken during corrective heart surgery. V and J gene usage appeared biased in thymic and blood repertoires. Highly overlapping thymic repertoires in unrelated individuals were reported by related research.

The sequenced sample was thymocytes. This sequence originates from a girl under three years old with a congenital heart defect.

The CDR3 loop reads CASRPKPGQGPGEQYF. DNA of the CDR3: TGTGCCAGCCGACCTAAACCGGGACAGGGGCCCGGCGAGCAGTACTTC. J is TRBJ2-5 and V is TRBV2; 10 bases align to TRBD1. The DNA end is more similar to TRBJ2-7, so the J call may be wrong. The CDR3 contains 16 residues. CDR1 and CDR2 from the germline V gene are SNHLY and FYNNEI.